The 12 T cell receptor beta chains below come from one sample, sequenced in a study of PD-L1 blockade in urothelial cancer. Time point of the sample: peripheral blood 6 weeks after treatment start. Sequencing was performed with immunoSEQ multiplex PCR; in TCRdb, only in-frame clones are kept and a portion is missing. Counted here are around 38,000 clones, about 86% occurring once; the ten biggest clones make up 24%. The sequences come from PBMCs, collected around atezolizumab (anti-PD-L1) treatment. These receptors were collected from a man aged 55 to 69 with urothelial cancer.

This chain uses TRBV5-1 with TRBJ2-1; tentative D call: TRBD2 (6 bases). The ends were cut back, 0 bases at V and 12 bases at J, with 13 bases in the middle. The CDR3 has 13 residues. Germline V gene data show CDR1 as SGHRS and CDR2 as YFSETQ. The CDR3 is CASSLGPGDGQFF. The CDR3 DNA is TGCGCCAGCAGCTTGGGGCCGGGAGACGGGCAGTTCTTC.

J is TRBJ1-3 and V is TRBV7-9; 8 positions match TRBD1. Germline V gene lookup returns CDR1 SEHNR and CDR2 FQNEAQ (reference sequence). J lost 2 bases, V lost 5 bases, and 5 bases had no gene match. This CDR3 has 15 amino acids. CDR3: CASSLGQETGNTIYF. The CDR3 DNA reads TGTGCCAGCAGCCTGGGACAGGAAACTGGAAACACCATATATTTT.

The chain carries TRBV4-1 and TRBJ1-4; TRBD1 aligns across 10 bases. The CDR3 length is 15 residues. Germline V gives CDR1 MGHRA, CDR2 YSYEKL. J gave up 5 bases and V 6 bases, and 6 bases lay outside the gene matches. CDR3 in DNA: TGCGCCAGCAGTCCTCCGGGACAGGGGAATGAAAAACTGTTTTTT. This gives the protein CASSPPGQGNEKLFF.

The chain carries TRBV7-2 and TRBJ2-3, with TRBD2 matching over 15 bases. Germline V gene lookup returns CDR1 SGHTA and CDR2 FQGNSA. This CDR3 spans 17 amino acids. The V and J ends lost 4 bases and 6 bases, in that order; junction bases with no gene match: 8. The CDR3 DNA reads TGTGCCAGCAGCTCCGGGACTAGCGGGAGGTTCGTCGATACGCAGTATTTT. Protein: CASSSGTSGRFVDTQYF. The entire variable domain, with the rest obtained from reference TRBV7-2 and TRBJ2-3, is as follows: GAGVSQSPSNKVTEKGKDVELRCDPISGHTALYWYRQSLGQGLEFLIYFQGNSAPDKSGLPSDRFSAERTGGSVSTLTIQRTQQEDSAVYLCASSSGTSGRFVDTQYFGPGTRLTVL.

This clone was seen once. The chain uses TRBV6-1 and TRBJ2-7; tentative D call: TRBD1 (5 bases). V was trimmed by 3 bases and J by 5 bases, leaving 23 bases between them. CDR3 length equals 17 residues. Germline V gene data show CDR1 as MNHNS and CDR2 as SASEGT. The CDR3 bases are TGTGCCAGCAGTGATTGGGGCAGGGCCTCCCATAACGACGAGCAGTACTTC. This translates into CASSDWGRASHNDEQYF.

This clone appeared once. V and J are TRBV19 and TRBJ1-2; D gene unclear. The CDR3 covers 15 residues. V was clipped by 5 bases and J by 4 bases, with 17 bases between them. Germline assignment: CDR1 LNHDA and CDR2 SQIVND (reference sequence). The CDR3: CASSDRALGSYGYTF. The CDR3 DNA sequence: TGTGCCAGTAGTGACCGGGCCCTGGGGAGCTATGGCTACACCTTC.

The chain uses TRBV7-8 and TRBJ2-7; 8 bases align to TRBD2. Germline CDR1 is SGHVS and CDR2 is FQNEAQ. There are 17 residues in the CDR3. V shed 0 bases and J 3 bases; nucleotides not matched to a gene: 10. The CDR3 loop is CASSLAVGRAINYEQYF. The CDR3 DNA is TGTGCCAGCAGCTTAGCGGTCGGGAGGGCGATTAACTACGAGCAGTACTTC.

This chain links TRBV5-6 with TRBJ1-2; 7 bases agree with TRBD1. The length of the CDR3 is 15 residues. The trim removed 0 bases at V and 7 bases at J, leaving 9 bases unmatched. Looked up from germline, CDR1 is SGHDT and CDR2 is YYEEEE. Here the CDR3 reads CASSLDGRGHGGYTF. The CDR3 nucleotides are TGTGCCAGCAGCTTGGATGGAAGGGGGCACGGTGGCTACACCTTC.

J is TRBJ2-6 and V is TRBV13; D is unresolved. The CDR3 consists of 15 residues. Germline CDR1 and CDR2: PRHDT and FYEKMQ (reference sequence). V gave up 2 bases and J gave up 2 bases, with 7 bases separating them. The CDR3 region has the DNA TGTGCCAGCAGCTTAAATACTCCTGGGGCCAACGTCCTGACTTTC. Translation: CASSLNTPGANVLTF.

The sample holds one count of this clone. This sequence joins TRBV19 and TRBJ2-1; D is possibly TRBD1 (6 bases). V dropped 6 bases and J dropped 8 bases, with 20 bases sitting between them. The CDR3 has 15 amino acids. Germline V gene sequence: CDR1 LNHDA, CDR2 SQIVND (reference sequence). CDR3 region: CASSKVTSGGHEQFF. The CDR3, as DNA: TGTGCCAGTAGCAAGGTAACTAGTGGGGGCCATGAGCAGTTCTTC.

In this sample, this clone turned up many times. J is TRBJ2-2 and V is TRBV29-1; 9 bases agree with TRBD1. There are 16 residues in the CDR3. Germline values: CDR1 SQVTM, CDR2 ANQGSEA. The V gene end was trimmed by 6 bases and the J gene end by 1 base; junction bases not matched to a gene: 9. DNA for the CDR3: TGCAGCGTCACACACCCGGACAGGGGGAACACCGGGGAGCTGTTTTTT. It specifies CSVTHPDRGNTGELFF.

The CDR3 reads CASSFAPSGGASYNEQFF. The CDR3 DNA reads TGTGCCAGCAGTTTTGCACCTAGCGGGGGGGCCTCCTACAATGAGCAGTTCTTC. The chain recombines TRBV7-3 with TRBJ2-1, with 12 bases matching TRBD2. With V trimmed by 6 bases and J by 0 bases, 9 bases remained unmatched. The CDR3 loop spans 18 amino acids. Per the germline V gene, CDR1 is SGHTA and CDR2 is FQGTGA.